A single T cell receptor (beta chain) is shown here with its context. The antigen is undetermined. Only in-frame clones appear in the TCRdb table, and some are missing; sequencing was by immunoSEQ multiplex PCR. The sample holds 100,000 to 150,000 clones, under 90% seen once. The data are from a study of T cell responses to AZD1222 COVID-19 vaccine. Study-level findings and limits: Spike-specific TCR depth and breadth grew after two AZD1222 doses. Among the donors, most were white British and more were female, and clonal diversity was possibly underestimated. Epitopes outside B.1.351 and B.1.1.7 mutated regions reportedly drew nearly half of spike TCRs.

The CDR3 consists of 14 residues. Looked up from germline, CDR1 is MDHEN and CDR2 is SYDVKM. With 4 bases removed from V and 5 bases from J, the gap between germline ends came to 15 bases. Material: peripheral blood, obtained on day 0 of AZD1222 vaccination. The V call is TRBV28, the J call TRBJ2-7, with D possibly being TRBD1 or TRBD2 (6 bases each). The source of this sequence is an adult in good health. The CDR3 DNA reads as TGTGCCAGCAGTTCCCCAGGGGAGGCCCACGAGCAGTACTTC. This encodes CASSSPGEAHEQYF.